A selection of T cell receptor beta chains follows, all from one sample in a study of HIV-infected patients and healthy controls. Each CDR3 protein is one row after TCRdb ran MiXCR on the 5' RACE reads. The repertoire holds some 9,900 distinct CDR3 sequences, with roughly 5% as singletons. The material sequenced was blood, taken before antiretroviral therapy. The source is an adult with HIV infection. Both conserved end residues are trimmed from each CDR3. The order of the fields is V gene, clone size, J gene, CDR3 protein. Clone size is shown for a subset of rows, as once, few, many or a class of expanded clone.

TRBV15	many	TRBJ2-1	ATSIRDGYNEQF
TRBV7-7	medium-sized	TRBJ2-5	ASSLYIQETQY
TRBV7-2	few	TRBJ2-4	ASSVSGDPKNIQY
TRBV2	many	TRBJ2-5	ASSETLRFEETQY
TRBV28	many	TRBJ1-1	ASSPLQGTNTEAF
TRBV5-6	many	TRBJ2-7	ASSLGDPYEQY
TRBV28	NA	TRBJ2-2	ASSSGFLGPSNTGELF
TRBV7-9	many	TRBJ2-7	ASSSDTGFSPLYEQY
TRBV12-3/TRBV12-4	many	TRBJ2-1	ASSSGQGSYNEQF
TRBV29-1	many	TRBJ2-7	SVEDAQGGYEQY
TRBV4-2	many	TRBJ2-3	ASSQVGEGTDTQY
TRBV7-2	many	TRBJ2-3	ASSLAPPREYADTQY
TRBV7-8	many	TRBJ1-3	ASSPRRISGNTIY
TRBV29-1	many	TRBJ1-2	SVGGRSGYGYT
TRBV10-1	many	TRBJ2-3	ASREDRAPYTQY
TRBV5-4	many	TRBJ2-7	ASSSGLAGRVLEQY
TRBV7-8	once	TRBJ1-1	ASSLIRLPLDRDTEAF
TRBV7-9	many	TRBJ2-5	ASSPKESTETQY
TRBV20-1	many	TRBJ1-2	SARDHLRTDGYT
TRBV4-1	many	TRBJ2-3	ASSQGGSSTDTQY
TRBV30	many	TRBJ2-5	AWSVPVGLLETQY
TRBV2	many	TRBJ2-5	ASSEAPLRDIQETQY
TRBV20-1	medium-sized	TRBJ2-5	SAIGLPPNQYQETQY
TRBV18	medium-sized	TRBJ2-6	ASSPPDGSGANVLT
TRBV2	many	TRBJ2-3	ASTLRPTDTQY
TRBV6-1	many	TRBJ1-2	ASRTDTYGYT
TRBV7-6	many	TRBJ2-3	ASSSRDSYTDTQY
TRBV20-1	many	TRBJ2-3	SASGRLATDTQY
TRBV12-3/TRBV12-4	many	TRBJ2-7	ASSSGTETSYEQY
TRBV5-6	many	TRBJ2-1	ASSLAGGPGRSYNEQF
TRBV20-1	medium-sized	TRBJ2-7	SAPSLAANSYEQY
TRBV11-2	many	TRBJ2-5	ASSLIRVETQY
TRBV19	many	TRBJ1-5	ASSFNGHSNQPQH
TRBV6-1	many	TRBJ2-7	ASINWGGAYEQY